The present entry profiles one T cell receptor beta chain with its context. The specificity of this receptor is unknown. The CDR3 runs 16 amino acids, cysteine and phenylalanine included. CDR3 DNA is the only sequence kept; it has 48 bases, read in frame from the first base. Here V drops 5 bases and J drops 2 bases, and the junction holds 9 bases not matched to any gene. According to the germline V gene, CDR1 reads SGHTA and CDR2 reads FQGTGA. The method was the immunoSEQ multiplex PCR assay. The multiplex PCR relied on a mix of 60 forward primers for TCR Vbeta segments and 13 reverse primers for TCR Jbeta segments. A multiplex PCR assay on genomic DNA amplified the CDR3 region of rearranged TCR beta genes. Amplified TCR beta libraries were sequenced as 87-base-pair reads on the Illumina HiSeq System. The authors processed their data as follows. In a later analysis, 70 million to 95 million unique TCR beta chains were counted across the 500 to 700 repertoires, and roughly 11 million of these chains were shared by at least two donors. A nearest-neighbor algorithm error-corrected the raw reads and collapsed the reads into unique sequences, merging closely related sequences to remove PCR and sequencing errors. Alignment of CDR3 sequences to IMGT reference sequences was used to assign V, D and J gene segments. For a sequence to be retained, a match of at least six nucleotides to both a V gene segment and a J gene segment was required. Rearrangements were called productive when the CDR3 lacked stop codons and stayed in frame with V and J; all others were non-productive. Following IMGT convention, CDR3 was defined as the stretch from the second conserved V-encoded cysteine up to the conserved J-encoded phenylalanine. Sequences without an unambiguous match to a single V gene segment were excluded from the earlier analysis of 450 to 650 of the donors. In an earlier analysis of 587 of the donors, V segments were called functional above 56.7% productive rearrangements and were called segregating when the between-donor standard deviation exceeded 5%. A statistical classification framework was developed to diagnose cytomegalovirus status using the catalog of TCR beta chain sequences. V and J gene assignment, in a later analysis, came from comparing TCR nucleotide sequences with IMGT/GENE-DB human TR gene sequences. The TCRdist pipeline was used in a later analysis to assign CDR3 sequences and most-parsimonious VDJ recombination scenarios. A later analysis defined each TCR beta chain by its CDR3 amino acid sequence plus V-gene family, and excluded reads lacking a unique V-gene family. To address suspected cross-contamination and a sequencing artifact, a later analysis removed around 590 highly shared, low-generation-probability nucleotide sequences. In a later analysis, a clonal expansion index for each public chain was calculated from normalized within-repertoire ranks of inferred template counts. In a later analysis, generation probabilities were computed with a VDJ recombination model fitted to out-of-frame rearrangements, and the resulting probabilities were checked against IGoR. In a later analysis, TCR-TCR, TCR-HLA and TCR-CMV co-occurrence was scored with hypergeometric tests, and a repertoire-size bias correction was applied to TCR pairs. A later analysis estimated false discovery rates by permuting HLA or CMV assignments 20 times. A later analysis grouped co-occurring TCRs with DBSCAN, adding TCRdist sequence similarity when clustering within HLA-allele-positive subsets. Repertoires with fewer than 30,000 or more than 120,000 public chains, plus five repertoires with anomalous nucleotide sharing, were excluded from co-occurrence clustering. TCRdb mirrors the immuneACCESS table, restricted to in-frame sequences. Some clones are absent from its copies; in checked studies, under half trace to an unresolved V gene, and the reason for the others is unknown. The DNA gave D and trimming, while V, J and clone size come from that table. The sample's clone listing holds around 150,000 clones. The ten largest clones represent 1% to 1.5% of the sample.

The sample is drawn from a study of cytomegalovirus exposure and HLA in healthy donors (dated by TCRdb to about 2017). General notes on the study: In an earlier analysis of several hundred of the donors, about 260 Gb of sequence data and 90 million to 130 million unique TCR beta sequences from about 180 million T cells were reported. Around 300 gigabases of sequencing data and some 85 million unique TCR sequences were included in an early release covering roughly 600 HLA-typed donors. The genetic ancestry cluster associated with self-reported Caucasian donors included about four fifths of the roughly 410 genotyped donors. The study aimed to test whether signatures of past pathogen exposure could be identified by cataloging public T cell receptors. Using immunosequencing, the study profiled T cell repertoires from roughly 650 subjects and related those repertoires to cytomegalovirus serostatus. In addition to the first cohort of approximately 650 subjects, a separate validation cohort of 120 different subjects was used. High-throughput TCR immunosequencing, statistical association of individual TCRs with disease status, and machine learning were combined to predict cytomegalovirus infection status. To study patterns of TCR occurrence, a later analysis re-analyzed previously published TCR beta repertoires from 666 donors and added high-resolution HLA genotyping. Rather than using new phenotypic data, the later analysis identified candidate immune exposures from TCR beta sequences and from how often those sequences occurred across donors. To decide whether each TCR beta V gene segment behaved as functional or pseudogenic, an earlier analysis of approximately 620 of the donors relied on high-throughput TCR beta sequencing. Donor age, sex, ethnicity and CMV serostatus were compiled together with the repertoire data. A later genetic analysis took genome-wide SNP genotypes for about 55% of the roughly 700 donors and used that subset as a discovery cohort. Every repertoire in the discovery cohort had been generated on one and the same sequencing platform. Class I and class II HLA loci were covered by the typing at four-digit resolution. The number of donors typed differed by locus, with about 629-630 for A, B, C, DRB1 and DQB1, 522 for DQA1, approximately 570 for DPA1, and 400 to 490 for DPB1. Roughly five DR-DQ haplotypes were handled as single units for association and clustering because linkage in the cohort was strong. On average, roughly 200,000 unique TCR beta nucleotide sequences were sequenced per donor among some 420 genotyped donors of the cohort, with 15% to 20% of those sequences being non-productive. Summary of the overall study and its limitations: Roughly uniform sequencing depth across donors was assumed in presence/absence analyses, although this assumption may not hold. Strong co-occurrence of HLA alleles, especially DR and DQ, made assigning TCR associations to individual alleles difficult. A later genetic analysis reported fewer N-insertions in productive TCRs among donors in an Asian-associated ancestry cluster than the 666-donor mean. A later analysis found that most CMV-associated TCR beta chains appeared HLA-restricted, with HLA associations seemingly driven largely by CMV exposure. In a later analysis, several top co-occurrence clusters were reported to appear linked to parvovirus B19, influenza, CMV and Epstein-Barr virus. The cohort was sequenced for TCR beta chains only, and without alpha or paired-chain data the features that could be detected were limited. Because the 87-base-pair reads could not distinguish some IMGT-functional V segments, including TRBV6-2 and TRBV6-3, those segments were excluded. HLA typing was unavailable for some donors at each locus, so association tests used only the typed subset. The study listed 150 to 200 TCR beta chains as associated with cytomegalovirus. It was suggested by the authors that the approach could potentially be generalized to other disease states and immunological phenotypes. Correlated functional status among segregating V segments might be attributable to linkage disequilibrium, but an unknown experimental factor could not be ruled out. In a later analysis, TCR association rates were found to vary across HLA loci, with the most associated TCRs seen for DRB1 alleles and the fewest for HLA-C alleles. An earlier analysis of some 560 of the donors showed that most TCR beta V segments appeared in productive rearrangements either about 87% or about 30% of the time, which broadly matched IMGT annotations. A later analysis associated about 17,000 TCR beta sequences with specific HLA alleles at a false discovery rate of 0.05. A further reported finding was that TCR beta sequences accurately predicted the HLA-A and HLA-B alleles for most subjects in the first cohort. A cluster of highly shared sequence variants was judged likely to be a technical artifact of the sequencing pipeline. The classifier was reported to diagnose cytomegalovirus status with high specificity and sensitivity in both the original cohort and the validation cohort. Because counts were too low, under 20 rarely observed V segments, including chromosome 9 orphons, were left out of the earlier analysis of about 500 of the donors. Across donors, most TCR sequences were observed very rarely, whereas some public TCRs were present in many individuals. In a later analysis, HLA-associated TCR beta chains showed more clonal expansion and lower generation probabilities than non-associated chains that were equally common. CMV serostatus was the only immune exposure information available for the cohort. A few of the identified cytomegalovirus-associated TCR beta chains were confirmed in vitro to be specific for cytomegalovirus antigens. V-gene and J-gene trimming of TCR beta chains was associated with a missense DCLRE1C variant in a later genetic analysis, and the association was replicated in an independent cohort.

The cohort comprised 710 or so healthy bone marrow donors. At the time of sampling, every cohort member was nominally healthy, though immune exposures that went unrecorded were likely present. The donor was CMV seronegative and was included in the group of around 320 seronegative cohort members. Every donor gave a peripheral blood sample, and the peripheral blood mononuclear cells from that sample were used for TCR beta sequencing. Genomic DNA was extracted from the blood cell samples with the Qiagen DNeasy Blood Extraction Kit. This TCR was recovered from an older woman in good health and CMV-seronegative. Sequencing was performed on PBMCs. Rearrangement joined TRBV7-3 to TRBJ2-5, with 9 bases in between that match TRBD2. This receptor has the CDR3 CASSPLAGGPQETQYF. The DNA sequence is as follows: TGTGCCAGCAGCCCACTAGCGGGCGGGCCACAAGAGACCCAGTACTTC.